Below, 26 T cell receptor beta chains from the same sample are listed, as sequenced in a study of T cell repertoires in ileal Crohn's disease. Specified time point: neoterminal ileum biopsy at postoperative endoscopy, about 6 months after surgery. Profiled with immunoSEQ multiplex PCR; TCRdb holds only in-frame clones, not every one. The sample yields about 12,000 clones, more than 60% seen once. What was sequenced was ileal tissue. These receptors were obtained from an adult with Crohn's disease.

This rearrangement joins TRBV5-4 to TRBJ1-2; D is perhaps TRBD1 (6 bases). Germline values: CDR1 SGHNT, CDR2 YYREEE (reference sequence). Trimming removed 0 bases from V and 0 bases from J, with 9 bases in between. The CDR3 is 15 residues long. CDR3 nucleotide sequence: TGTGCCAGCAGCTTGGACAGGGCCTCTAACTATGGCTACACCTTC. Translated: CASSLDRASNYGYTF.

The V call is TRBV28, the J call TRBJ1-2; 9 positions agree with TRBD1. The germline V gene has CDR1 MDHEN and CDR2 SYDVKM. CDR3 length: 16 residues. The V and J ends lost 3 bases and 5 bases, in that order; junction bases with no gene match: 10. Here the CDR3 DNA reads TGTGCCAGCAGTTTTACACCCCGGACAGGGGAGTATGGCTACACCTTC. Protein sequence: CASSFTPRTGEYGYTF.

This clone was seen more than once but under ten times. The chain couples TRBV15 to TRBJ2-1; TRBD1 might be the D (7 bases). V was pared by 1 base and J by 4 bases, with 14 bases between. CDR3 length: 16 residues. Germline CDR1 and CDR2: LNHNV and YYDKDF (reference sequence). The CDR3 protein is CATSRGDQGGYNEQFF. CDR3 DNA sequence: TGTGCCACCAGCAGAGGGGACCAGGGGGGATACAATGAGCAGTTCTTC.

The J gene is TRBJ2-2, the V gene TRBV27, with 7 bases aligning to TRBD1. This CDR3 is built from 15 residues. Unmatched junction bases numbered 6, after V lost 2 bases and J lost 6 bases. Germline CDR1 is MNHEY and CDR2 is SMNVEV (reference sequence). Written as DNA, the CDR3 is TGTGCCAGCAGTTTAACCCACAGGGGAGCCGGGGAGCTGTTTTTT. Its translation is CASSLTHRGAGELFF.

The V call is TRBV6-5, the J call TRBJ2-3; D is unresolved. The CDR3 has 14 residues. V gave up 7 bases and J gave up 0 bases, with 11 bases separating them. Germline lookup yields CDR1 MNHEY and CDR2 SVGAGI. Here the CDR3 reads CASTLRDSTDTQYF. The CDR3 coding sequence is TGTGCCAGCACCCTTCGAGACAGCACAGATACGCAGTATTTT.

This chain links TRBV21-1 with TRBJ1-5. TRBV21-1 is listed as a pseudogene. CDR3 length equals 16 residues. CDR3 loop: CASSKALGVINQPQHF. CDR3 bases: TGTGCCAGCAGCAAAGCGCTGGGGGTCATTAATCAGCCCCAGCATTTT.

This clone has just a few counts. This chain uses TRBV30 with TRBJ1-1, with 8 bases identical to TRBD1. J lost 4 bases, V lost 6 bases, and 7 bases had no gene match. Germline V gene lookup returns CDR1 GTSNPN and CDR2 SVGIG (reference sequence). This CDR3 comprises 13 residues. CDR3 in amino acids: CACNQGAATEAFF. In nucleotides, the CDR3 is TGTGCCTGTAATCAGGGGGCAGCCACTGAAGCTTTCTTT.

The V call is TRBV2, the J call TRBJ2-5; D unclear. The CDR3 totals 14 residues. With 1 base removed from V and 5 bases from J, the gap between germline ends came to 11 bases. Germline CDR1 reads SNHLY; CDR2 reads FYNNEI. The DNA for the CDR3 is TGTGCCAGCAGTGAAGAGTTCCTACGGGAGACCCAGTACTTC. Protein sequence: CASSEEFLRETQYF.

V usage is TRBV27 and J usage is TRBJ2-1; D is undetermined. The CDR3 has 13 amino acids. V was pared by 5 bases and J by 4 bases, with 9 bases between. Germline assignment: CDR1 MNHEY and CDR2 SMNVEV (reference sequence). The CDR3, as DNA: TGTGCCAGCAGTCAAGGGCTTTACAATGAGCAGTTCTTC. This translates into CASSQGLYNEQFF.

The J gene is TRBJ1-1, the V gene TRBV7-3; D ambiguous. The V gene lost 5 bases and the J gene lost 1 base, with 14 bases spanning the gap. The CDR3 runs to 15 residues. In germline, CDR1 is SGHTA, CDR2 FQGTGA. The CDR3: CASSPKGLGNTEAFF. For the CDR3, the DNA is TGTGCCAGCAGCCCCAAGGGCCTGGGGAACACTGAAGCTTTCTTT.

The chain is built from TRBV7-9 and TRBJ1-5, with a possible D match to TRBD1 (5 bases). Trimming cost V 5 bases and J 0 bases, with 8 bases left between them. Germline CDR1 reads SEHNR; CDR2 reads FQNEAQ (reference sequence). The CDR3 length is 14 residues. CDR3 protein: CASSGGGSNQPQHF. The CDR3 region has the DNA TGTGCCAGCAGCGGCGGGGGTAGCAATCAGCCCCAGCATTTT.

The genes are TRBV5-1 and TRBJ1-2; D is perhaps TRBD1 (6 bases). Germline-derived CDR1 and CDR2 are SGHRS and YFSETQ. CDR3 length: 14 residues. V shed 3 bases and J shed 6 bases, with 15 bases lying between them. The chain's CDR3 is CASSSTQGLDGYTF. The CDR3 region has the DNA TGCGCCAGCAGCTCAACACAGGGTTTGGATGGCTACACCTTC.

The J gene is TRBJ1-2, the V gene TRBV6-1; tentative D call: TRBD1 (5 bases). From germline, CDR1 is MNHNS and CDR2 SASEGT. There are 16 residues in the CDR3. Trimming removed 2 bases from V and 2 bases from J, with 15 bases in between. CDR3 DNA sequence: TGTGCCAGCAGTGAAAGGGGCGCCCTGCTCAACTATGGCTACACCTTC. It specifies CASSERGALLNYGYTF.

This clone turned up a few times. The chain has TRBV7-8 and TRBJ2-7, with a weak D call TRBD1 (6 bases). V was shortened by 1 base and J by 7 bases, with 17 bases between the two germline ends. The CDR3 length is 15 residues. Germline assignment: CDR1 SGHVS and CDR2 FQNEAQ. The CDR3 loop is CASSLGRTVVAEQYF. The CDR3 nucleotides read TGTGCCAGCAGCTTAGGTAGGACAGTGGTCGCAGAGCAGTACTTC.

This clone was seen only a few times. The V and J genes are TRBV19 and TRBJ1-2, with D hard to call. The V and J ends lost 3 bases and 6 bases respectively, with 14 bases between them. The length of the CDR3 is 14 residues. CDR1 is LNHDA and CDR2 is SQIVND in the germline V gene (reference sequence). CDR3 bases: TGTGCCAGTAGTATCCTAGGGCCGGTGGATGGCTACACCTTC. Its translation: CASSILGPVDGYTF. Based on the CDR3 plus reference TRBV19 and TRBJ1-2, the full variable domain is DGGITQSPKYLFRKEGQNVTLSCEQNLNHDAMYWYRQDPGQGLRLIYYSQIVNDFQKGDIAEGYSVSREKKESFPLTVTSAQKNPTAFYLCASSILGPVDGYTFGSGTRLTVV.

The chain employs TRBV7-8 and TRBJ2-5, with TRBD1 identical over 11 bases. V shed 5 bases, J shed 4 bases, and the junction held 6 bases outside the gene matches. Germline V gene lookup returns CDR1 SGHVS and CDR2 FQNEAQ. This CDR3 region has 15 residues. As DNA, the CDR3 is TGTGCCAGCAGCCCCGGACAGGGGGCTTCAGAGACCCAGTACTTC. This sequence encodes CASSPGQGASETQYF.

V and J are TRBV4-2 and TRBJ1-1, with D possibly TRBD1 on 6 matching bases. The CDR3 is 16 amino acids. V was trimmed by 4 bases and J by 3 bases, leaving 18 bases between them. CDR1 and CDR2 from the germline V gene are LGHNA and YNFKEQ. The CDR3 sequence: CASSLNLQGYDTEAFF. The CDR3 nucleotides are TGTGCCAGCAGCCTAAACCTACAGGGTTACGACACTGAAGCTTTCTTT.

The CDR3 DNA is TGTGCCAGTAGTACCCGGAAAAGCTCCTATAATTCACCCCTCCACTTT. Its translation: CASSTRKSSYNSPLHF. V gene TRBV19 combines with J gene TRBJ1-6; D is unresolved. V gave up 4 bases and J gave up 0 bases, with 10 bases separating them. The germline V gene encodes CDR1 LNHDA and CDR2 SQIVND (reference sequence). This CDR3 contains 16 residues.

The chain joins TRBV6-1 to TRBJ2-6; 7 positions agree with TRBD1. The CDR3 sequence is 14 residues long. The germline gives CDR1 MNHNS, CDR2 SASEGT. Unmatched junction bases numbered 3, after V lost 6 bases and J lost 4 bases. This chain's CDR3 is CASRGTDGANVLTF. The CDR3 DNA reads TGTGCCAGCAGGGGGACAGACGGGGCCAACGTCCTGACTTTC.

V usage is TRBV7-2 and J usage is TRBJ2-5, with 7 bases matching TRBD1. The V gene end was trimmed by 5 bases and the J gene end by 4 bases; junction bases not matched to a gene: 4. In germline, CDR1 is SGHTA, CDR2 FQGNSA. The CDR3 runs to 13 residues. CDR3 DNA: TGTGCCAGCAGCCGGGGACAGTCAGAGACCCAGTACTTC. Amino acids: CASSRGQSETQYF.

DNA for the CDR3: TGTGCCAGCAGTACCGGGACGGTCAATGAAAAACTGTTTTTT. Residues: CASSTGTVNEKLFF. V and J are TRBV5-6 and TRBJ1-4; D perhaps matches TRBD1 (5 bases). The CDR3 is 14 amino acids. Germline CDR1 reads SGHDT; CDR2 reads YYEEEE. The V gene lost 5 bases and the J gene lost 5 bases, with 13 bases spanning the gap.

The CDR3 DNA reads as TGTGCCAGCAGTTTAGGGTCTAGCACAGATACGCAGTATTTT. Translated: CASSLGSSTDTQYF. The chain employs TRBV6-6 and TRBJ2-3, with D hard to call. Germline CDR1 is MNHNY and CDR2 is SVGAGI (reference sequence). The CDR3 has 14 amino acids. V dropped 4 bases and J dropped 0 bases, with 8 bases sitting between them.

The chain links TRBV5-4 to TRBJ1-2; D perhaps matches TRBD1 (6 bases). Trimming took off 2 bases at V and 4 bases at J, with 15 bases between the two ends. The germline CDR1 and CDR2 sequences are SGHNT and YYREEE (reference sequence). The length of the CDR3 is 15 residues. The CDR3 is CASSFRGGASYGYTF. DNA for the CDR3: TGTGCCAGCAGCTTCAGGGGAGGGGCGAGCTATGGCTACACCTTC.

Turning to this clone: The sample has other DNA sequences that encode this CDR3 too. J is TRBJ2-3 and V is TRBV19, with 9 positions matching TRBD1. Looked up from germline, CDR1 is LNHDA and CDR2 is SQIVND (reference sequence). V shed 1 base and J 2 bases; nucleotides not matched to a gene: 1. The CDR3 is made up of 15 amino acids. For the CDR3, the DNA is TGTGCCAGTAGTATAGGGACAGGGGTCACAGATACGCAGTATTTT. Its protein product is CASSIGTGVTDTQYF. Filled out from reference TRBV19 and TRBJ2-3, the complete variable domain reads DGGITQSPKYLFRKEGQNVTLSCEQNLNHDAMYWYRQDPGQGLRLIYYSQIVNDFQKGDIAEGYSVSREKKESFPLTVTSAQKNPTAFYLCASSIGTGVTDTQYFGPGTRLTVL.

This clone rates as medium-sized. The V gene is TRBV5-1, the J gene TRBJ1-3; TRBD1 is a possible D gene (6 bases). Germline V gives CDR1 SGHRS, CDR2 YFSETQ. CDR3 length: 14 residues. Trimming shortened V by 2 bases and J by 3 bases, and 9 bases separated the two germline ends. CDR3 amino acids: CASSFQGYGNTIYF. The CDR3 DNA reads as TGCGCCAGCAGCTTCCAGGGGTATGGAAACACCATATATTTT.

CDR3 in DNA: TGTGCCAGCTCACCACTTTCCTACGGGACAGCTGAGAACACTGAAGCTTTCTTT. Its protein is CASSPLSYGTAENTEAFF. V and J are TRBV18 and TRBJ1-1; 7 bases map to TRBD1. The CDR3 runs to 18 residues. V was clipped by 1 base and J by 1 base; unmatched bases: 12. In germline, CDR1 is KGHSH, CDR2 LQKENI.